The following is a T cell receptor (beta chain) sequence with its context. Deep was the level at which the assay was run. Only in-frame clones appear in the TCRdb table, and some are missing; sequencing was by immunoSEQ multiplex PCR. The table shows over 1.5 million clones, with 95% to 99% occurring only once. This entry comes from a study of shared clonotypes between healthy human individuals. The overall study: CD8 memory received one plate per donor, CD8 naive two, CD4 memory three and CD4 naive three.

The CDR3 covers 15 residues. Germline V lookup: CDR1 MNHEY, CDR2 SMNVEV (reference sequence). Trimming took 6 bases from V and 0 from J, leaving 14 bases between them. Material: naive CD4+ T cells sorted from blood. Subset of the sample: CD45RA+ positively selected. This sequence originates from a man younger than 45 in good health. This sequence joins TRBV27 and TRBJ1-1, with unresolved D. In DNA, the CDR3 is TGTGCCAGCAGCACAAGTCCAGTGATGAACACTGAAGCTTTCTTT. This gives the protein CASSTSPVMNTEAFF.